This entry features one T cell receptor (beta chain) sequence. The source of the sample is a study of cytomegalovirus exposure and HLA in healthy donors. Use of 60 Vbeta and 13 Jbeta primers characterized the PCR. Assay: immunoSEQ multiplex PCR; the TCRdb copy retains only in-frame clones and omits some. The sample has fewer than 130,000 clones, 80% seen once. This CDR3 has 13 amino acids. Deletions cut 2 bases from V and 7 bases from J, with 11 bases between. Germline V gene data show CDR1 as MDHEN and CDR2 as SYDVKM. V usage is TRBV28 and J usage is TRBJ1-1; D remains unclear. Sequenced material: PBMCs. The sequence was obtained from a woman in her sixties or seventies in good health and CMV-seropositive. For the CDR3, the DNA is TGTGCCAGCAGTTTACAAATGAGGGTTGAAGCTTTCTTT. Its protein product is CASSLQMRVEAFF. The whole variable domain, filled in from reference TRBV28 and TRBJ1-1, reads DVKVTQSSRYLVKRTGEKVFLECVQDMDHENMFWYRQDPGLGLRLIYFSYDVKMKEKGDIPEGYSVSREKKERFSLILESASTNQTSMYLCASSLQMRVEAFFGQGTRLTVV.